These 23 T cell receptor beta chains were sequenced from one sample in a study of blood T cell repertoires in COVID-19. Clones were read by immunoSEQ multiplex PCR, and TCRdb kept only the in-frame ones, dropping some. The table includes about 210,000 clones, approximately 78% detected once. What was sequenced was peripheral blood. The receptors stem from a woman aged 70-85 years with COVID-19, enrolled during active disease.

The chain employs TRBV16 and TRBJ1-3; 9 positions agree with TRBD1. After removal of 3 bases from V and 0 bases from J, the junction contained 3 bases not matched to a gene. CDR3 length equals 16 residues. Germline CDR1 is KGHSY and CDR2 is FQNENV. The CDR3, as DNA: TGTGCCAGCAGCCAGGACAGGGGAACCTCTGGAAACACCATATATTTT. Its protein product is CASSQDRGTSGNTIYF.

This chain links TRBV5-4 with TRBJ2-1, with D unclear. The V gene lost 4 bases and the J gene lost 0 bases, with 11 bases spanning the gap. From germline, CDR1 is SGHNT and CDR2 YYREEE (reference sequence). The CDR3 loop spans 15 amino acids. CDR3 bases: TGTGCCAGCAGCGTCGACACCTTCTCCTACAATGAGCAGTTCTTC. It codes for CASSVDTFSYNEQFF.

The gene calls are TRBV30 and TRBJ1-5, with D perhaps matching TRBD1 (6 bases). Trimming left V 2 bases short and J 2 bases short, with 13 bases between. CDR1 is GTSNPN, CDR2 SVGIG, per germline (reference sequence). CDR3 length equals 15 residues. The CDR3: CAWSSGVRGNQPQHF. The CDR3 bases are TGTGCCTGGAGTTCAGGGGTCCGGGGCAATCAGCCCCAGCATTTT.

This chain connects TRBV7-9 to TRBJ1-5; 9 positions match TRBD1. Germline loops: CDR1 SEHNR, CDR2 FQNEAQ (reference sequence). With V trimmed by 4 bases and J by 3 bases, 7 bases remained unmatched. This CDR3 region has 16 residues. The CDR3 sequence is CASSYMDRGNNQPQHF. In nucleotides, the CDR3 is TGTGCCAGCAGCTACATGGACAGGGGAAACAATCAGCCCCAGCATTTT. Full variable domain (rest looked up from reference TRBV7-9 and TRBJ1-5): DTGVSQNPRHKITKRGQNVTFRCDPISEHNRLYWYRQTLGQGPEFLTYFQNEAQLEKSRLLSDRFSAERPKGSFSTLEIQRTEQGDSAMYLCASSYMDRGNNQPQHFGDGTRLSIL.

The V call is TRBV12-3 or TRBV12-4, the J call TRBJ2-2, with D uncertain. There are 13 residues in the CDR3. Between the trimmed V and J ends, which lost 9 bases and 5 bases, there was a span of 13 bases. CDR3: CASFAVATGELFF. In DNA, the CDR3 is TGTGCCAGTTTTGCGGTGGCAACCGGGGAGCTGTTTTTT.

This clone turned up a few times. The chain carries TRBV3-1 (or the pseudogene TRBV3-2) and TRBJ1-1; TRBD1 might be the D (6 bases). The V and J ends lost 1 base and 1 base respectively, with 10 bases between them. The CDR3 runs 15 residues. CDR1 and CDR2 (germline): LGHDT, YNNKEL (reference sequence). CDR3 sequence (DNA): TGTGCCAGCAGCCAAGGACAGGCAGCGAACACTGAAGCTTTCTTT. It codes for CASSQGQAANTEAFF.

The chain employs TRBV9 and TRBJ2-1; 11 bases match TRBD2. With V trimmed by 4 bases and J by 10 bases, 19 bases remained unmatched. The CDR3 loop spans 18 amino acids. Germline lookup yields CDR1 SGDLS and CDR2 YYNGEE. This chain's CDR3 is CASSPPPWTSGPPREQFF. In DNA form, the CDR3 reads TGTGCCAGCAGCCCCCCCCCTTGGACTAGCGGGCCCCCTAGGGAGCAGTTCTTC.

The chain links TRBV11-3 to TRBJ2-5; 7 bases line up with TRBD1. The CDR3 runs to 15 residues. From germline, CDR1 is SGHNT and CDR2 YENEEA. The J segment lost 2 bases and the V segment lost 5 bases, leaving 8 bases of the junction unmatched. The CDR3 loop is CASSRGDRVQETQYF. For the CDR3, the DNA is TGTGCCAGCAGCCGTGGAGACAGGGTTCAAGAGACCCAGTACTTC.

The CDR3, as DNA: TGTGCCAGCAGCGGGACAGGAGTACTTGGAGCTTTCTTT. This gives the protein CASSGTGVLGAFF. The chain uses TRBV7-9 and TRBJ1-1, with 8 bases matching TRBD1. V dropped 5 bases and J dropped 10; count of bases not matched to a gene: 9. The germline V gene encodes CDR1 SEHNR and CDR2 FQNEAQ (reference sequence). The CDR3 spans 13 residues. Looking up the rest from reference TRBV7-9 and TRBJ1-1 gives the full variable domain: DTGVSQNPRHKITKRGQNVTFRCDPISEHNRLYWYRQTLGQGPEFLTYFQNEAQLEKSRLLSDRFSAERPKGSFSTLEIQRTEQGDSAMYLCASSGTGVLGAFFGQGTRLTVV.

The V call is TRBV14, the J call TRBJ1-1, with unresolved D. Germline V gene data show CDR1 as SGHDN and CDR2 as FVKESK. V was shortened by 0 bases and J by 7 bases, with 6 bases between the two germline ends. The CDR3 has 12 residues. The DNA for the CDR3 is TGTGCCAGCAGCCAAGAGTCCAGTGAAGCTTTCTTT. As protein: CASSQESSEAFF.

The gene calls are TRBV3-1 (or the pseudogene TRBV3-2) and TRBJ2-7; 11 bases align to TRBD2. Germline CDR1 and CDR2: LGHDT and YNNKEL (reference sequence). The V segment lost 3 bases and the J segment 3 bases; nucleotides outside the gene matches: 4. This CDR3 contains 15 residues. CDR3 in amino acids: CASSQRLAGSYEQYF. CDR3 DNA: TGTGCCAGCAGCCAGCGACTAGCGGGAAGCTACGAGCAGTACTTC.

By share, this clone counts as medium-sized. This chain uses TRBV3-1 (or the pseudogene TRBV3-2) with TRBJ2-1, with D perhaps matching TRBD1 (5 bases). V was shortened by 0 bases and J by 5 bases, with 11 bases between the two germline ends. The CDR3 covers 15 residues. The germline gives CDR1 LGHDT, CDR2 YNNKEL (reference sequence). The CDR3, as DNA: TGTGCCAGCAGCCAAGAACGAGCAGGGCACAATGAGCAGTTCTTC. Translated: CASSQERAGHNEQFF.

This clone has just a few counts. The V gene is TRBV5-1, the J gene TRBJ1-2; the match to TRBD1 covers 10 bases. Per germline, CDR1 SGHRS and CDR2 YFSETQ. The CDR3 contains 15 residues. V trimming: 0 bases; J trimming: 6 bases; junction bases outside the gene matches: 5. The CDR3 sequence is CASSLGDRGGDGYTF. In DNA, the CDR3 is TGCGCCAGCAGCTTGGGGGACAGGGGAGGGGATGGCTACACCTTC.

The chain recombines TRBV28 with TRBJ2-7, with D perhaps TRBD2 (5 bases). This CDR3 is built from 15 residues. Germline V gene lookup returns CDR1 MDHEN and CDR2 SYDVKM. V was shortened by 6 bases and J by 6 bases, with 21 bases between the two germline ends. CDR3 bases: TGTGCCAGCAGCCGCGGACTCAAATTAATACGCGAGCAGTACTTC. Amino acids: CASSRGLKLIREQYF.

The rearrangement joins TRBV2 to TRBJ2-3, with TRBD1 identical over 7 bases. Per germline, CDR1 SNHLY and CDR2 FYNNEI. With 5 bases clipped from V and 1 base from J, the junction kept 6 bases outside the gene matches. The CDR3 contains 15 residues. This CDR3 reads CASSTITGGTDTQYF. DNA of the CDR3: TGTGCCAGCAGTACTATTACAGGGGGCACAGATACGCAGTATTTT.

This chain links TRBV5-6 with TRBJ1-5; unclear D gene. Deletions cut 4 bases from V and 6 bases from J, with 8 bases between. The CDR3 consists of 12 residues. The germline gives CDR1 SGHDT, CDR2 YYEEEE. The CDR3 nucleotides read TGTGCCAGCAGCCAGGCGGGTCAGCCCCAGCATTTT. As protein: CASSQAGQPQHF.

The chain combines TRBV7-2 with TRBJ2-1; D not certain. The CDR3 is made up of 14 amino acids. V shed 5 bases and J shed 1 base, with 9 bases lying between them. The V gene's germline CDR1 is SGHTA and CDR2 FQGNSA. The CDR3 DNA reads as TGTGCCAGCAGCCCCCCCGGGTCCTACAATGAGCAGTTCTTC. Its protein product is CASSPPGSYNEQFF.

This chain connects TRBV9 to TRBJ1-2; 9 bases line up with TRBD1. This CDR3 comprises 14 residues. Germline assignment: CDR1 SGDLS and CDR2 YYNGEE. V shed 3 bases and J 8 bases; nucleotides not matched to a gene: 8. The CDR3 protein is CASSARDRETGYTF. The CDR3, as DNA: TGTGCCAGCAGCGCGCGGGACAGGGAAACGGGCTACACCTTC.

The chain uses TRBV12-5 and TRBJ2-1; TRBD2 aligns across 12 bases. V was pared by 5 bases and J by 4 bases, with 3 bases of the junction left unmatched. This CDR3 spans 15 amino acids. Germline CDR1 LGHNT, CDR2 FRNRAP. The CDR3 here is CASGMTSGSYNEQFF. CDR3 in DNA: TGTGCTAGTGGTATGACTAGCGGGAGTTACAATGAGCAGTTCTTC.

The CDR3 bases are TGTGCCAGCAGACGGACAGGGGGTCGCACAGATACGCAGTATTTT. Protein product: CASRRTGGRTDTQYF. The V and J genes are TRBV6-5 and TRBJ2-3; 10 bases match TRBD1. This CDR3 is built from 15 residues. CDR1 and CDR2 from the germline V gene are MNHEY and SVGAGI. V gave up 6 bases and J gave up 1 base; unmatched junction bases: 4.

This clone was seen a few times. The chain combines TRBV7-2 with TRBJ2-1; D is perhaps TRBD2 (5 bases). This CDR3 region has 15 residues. V was trimmed by 5 bases and J by 0 bases, leaving 11 bases between them. Germline CDR1 SGHTA, CDR2 FQGNSA. The CDR3 region is CASSPQRFSYNEQFF. CDR3 bases: TGTGCCAGCAGCCCCCAGCGGTTCTCCTACAATGAGCAGTTCTTC. The variable domain in full, completed from reference TRBV7-2 and TRBJ2-1, reads GAGVSQSPSNKVTEKGKDVELRCDPISGHTALYWYRQSLGQGLEFLIYFQGNSAPDKSGLPSDRFSAERTGGSVSTLTIQRTQQEDSAVYLCASSPQRFSYNEQFFGPGTRLTVL.

The chain links TRBV28 to TRBJ2-1, with TRBD2 matching 8 bases. With 7 bases clipped from V and 6 bases from J, the junction kept 5 bases outside the gene matches. Per the germline V gene, CDR1 is MDHEN and CDR2 is SYDVKM. The CDR3 spans 13 residues. The CDR3, as DNA: TGTGCCAGCACGGGGACTAGTTCCAATGAGCAGTTCTTC. As protein: CASTGTSSNEQFF. Filled out from reference TRBV28 and TRBJ2-1, the complete variable domain reads DVKVTQSSRYLVKRTGEKVFLECVQDMDHENMFWYRQDPGLGLRLIYFSYDVKMKEKGDIPEGYSVSREKKERFSLILESASTNQTSMYLCASTGTSSNEQFFGPGTRLTVL.

The genes are TRBV12-5 and TRBJ2-2; the match to TRBD1 covers 7 bases. The V and J ends lost 0 bases and 6 bases, in that order; junction bases with no gene match: 7. The CDR3 length is 16 residues. Germline CDR1 LGHNT, CDR2 FRNRAP. CDR3 residues: CASGLVQGTVAGELFF. The CDR3 DNA is TGTGCTAGTGGTTTGGTACAGGGGACAGTGGCCGGGGAGCTGTTTTTT.